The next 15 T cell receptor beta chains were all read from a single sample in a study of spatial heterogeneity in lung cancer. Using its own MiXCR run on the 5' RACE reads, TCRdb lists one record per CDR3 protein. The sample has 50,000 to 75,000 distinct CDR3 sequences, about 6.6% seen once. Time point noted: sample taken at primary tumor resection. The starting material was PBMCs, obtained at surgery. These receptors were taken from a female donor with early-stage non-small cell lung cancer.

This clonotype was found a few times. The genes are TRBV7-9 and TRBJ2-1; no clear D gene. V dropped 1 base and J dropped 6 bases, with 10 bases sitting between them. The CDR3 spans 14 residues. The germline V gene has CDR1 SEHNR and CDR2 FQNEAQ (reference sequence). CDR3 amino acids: CASSLVGRFNEQFF. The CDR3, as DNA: TGTGCCAGCAGCTTAGTAGGTAGATTCAATGAGCAGTTCTTC.

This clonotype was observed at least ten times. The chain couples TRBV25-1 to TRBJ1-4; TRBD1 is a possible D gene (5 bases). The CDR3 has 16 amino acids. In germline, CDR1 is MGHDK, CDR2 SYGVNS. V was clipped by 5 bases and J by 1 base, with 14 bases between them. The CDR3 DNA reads TGTGCCAGCAGTAAAAGGGGAAAGGGAACTAATGAAAAACTGTTTTTT. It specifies CASSKRGKGTNEKLFF.

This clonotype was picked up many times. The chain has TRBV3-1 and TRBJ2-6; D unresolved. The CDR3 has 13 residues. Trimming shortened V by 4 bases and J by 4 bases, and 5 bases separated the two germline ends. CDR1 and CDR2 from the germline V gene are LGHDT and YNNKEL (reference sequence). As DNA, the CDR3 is TGTGCCAGCAGCCCTACGGGGGCCAACGTCCTGACTTTC. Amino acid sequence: CASSPTGANVLTF. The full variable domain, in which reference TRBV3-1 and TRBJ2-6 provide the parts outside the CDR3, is DTAVSQTPKYLVTQMGNDKSIKCEQNLGHDTMYWYKQDSKKFLKIMFSYNNKELIINETVPNRFSPKSPDKAHLNLHINSLELGDSAVYFCASSPTGANVLTFGAGSRLTVL.

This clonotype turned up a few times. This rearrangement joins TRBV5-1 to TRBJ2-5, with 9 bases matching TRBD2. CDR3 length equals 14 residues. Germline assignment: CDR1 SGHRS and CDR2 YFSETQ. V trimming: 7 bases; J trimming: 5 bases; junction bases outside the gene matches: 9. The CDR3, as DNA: TGCGCCAGCCGCTCCCGGACTAGCGAGGAGACCCAGTACTTC. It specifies CASRSRTSEETQYF.

In DNA form, the CDR3 reads TGTGCCAGCAGCGACAGGTTCGTGGGAGCTCAGCCCCAGCATTTT. This translates into CASSDRFVGAQPQHF. The gene calls are TRBV2 and TRBJ1-5; tentatively, D is TRBD1 (6 bases). Trimming shortened V by 6 bases and J by 6 bases, and 18 bases separated the two germline ends. Germline V CDR1 and CDR2: SNHLY, FYNNEI. The CDR3 spans 15 residues.

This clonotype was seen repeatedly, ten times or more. This CDR3 is CSARVGQEPQHF. The CDR3 coding sequence is TGCAGTGCTAGAGTAGGGCAGGAGCCCCAGCATTTT. The rearrangement joins TRBV20-1 to TRBJ1-5; D call uncertain. The CDR3 is made up of 12 amino acids. The germline gives CDR1 DFQATT, CDR2 SNEGSKA (reference sequence). V lost 1 base and J 8 bases, leaving 9 bases between the germline ends.

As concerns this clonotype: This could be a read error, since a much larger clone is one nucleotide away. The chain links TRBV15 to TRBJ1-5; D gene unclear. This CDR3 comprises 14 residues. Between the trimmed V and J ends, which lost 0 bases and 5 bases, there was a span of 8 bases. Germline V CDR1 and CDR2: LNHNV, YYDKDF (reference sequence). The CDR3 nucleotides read TGTGCCACCAGCAGAGAGGGTACGGATCAGCCCCAGCATTTT. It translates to CATSREGTDQPQHF.

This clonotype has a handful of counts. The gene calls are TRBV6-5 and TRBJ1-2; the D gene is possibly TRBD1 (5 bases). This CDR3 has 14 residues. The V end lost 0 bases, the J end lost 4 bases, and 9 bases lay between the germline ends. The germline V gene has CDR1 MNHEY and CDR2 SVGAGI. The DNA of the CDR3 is TGTGCCAGCAGTTACTCGGGGGACTTCTATGGCTACACCTTC. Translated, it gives CASSYSGDFYGYTF.

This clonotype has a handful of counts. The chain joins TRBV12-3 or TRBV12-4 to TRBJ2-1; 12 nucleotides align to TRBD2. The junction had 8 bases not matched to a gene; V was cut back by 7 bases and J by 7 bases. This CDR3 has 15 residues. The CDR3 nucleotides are TGTGCCAGCACCCTGACTAGCGGGAGCTTAAATGAGCAGTTCTTC. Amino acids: CASTLTSGSLNEQFF.

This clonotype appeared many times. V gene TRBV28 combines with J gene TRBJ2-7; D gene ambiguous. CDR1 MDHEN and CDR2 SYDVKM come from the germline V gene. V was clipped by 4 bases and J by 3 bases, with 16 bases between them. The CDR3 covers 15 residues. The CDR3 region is CASSSTEFGYYEQYF. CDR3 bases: TGTGCCAGCAGTTCAACCGAATTCGGTTACTACGAGCAGTACTTC.

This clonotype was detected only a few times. The CDR3: CASSYPLSSYNSPLHF. The DNA of the CDR3 is TGTGCCAGCAGTTACCCACTGAGCTCCTATAATTCACCCCTCCACTTT. The chain recombines TRBV28 with TRBJ1-6; D is uncertain. This CDR3 spans 16 amino acids. V gave up 4 bases and J gave up 0 bases, with 10 bases separating them. Germline V lookup: CDR1 MDHEN, CDR2 SYDVKM. Full variable domain (remainder filled in from reference TRBV28 and TRBJ1-6): DVKVTQSSRYLVKRTGEKVFLECVQDMDHENMFWYRQDPGLGLRLIYFSYDVKMKEKGDIPEGYSVSREKKERFSLILESASTNQTSMYLCASSYPLSSYNSPLHFGNGTRLTVT.

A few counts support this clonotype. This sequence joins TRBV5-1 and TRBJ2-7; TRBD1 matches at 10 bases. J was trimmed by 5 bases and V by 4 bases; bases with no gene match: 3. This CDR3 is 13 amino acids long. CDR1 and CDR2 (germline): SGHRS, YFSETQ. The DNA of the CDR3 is TGCGCCAGCAGCCTCGGGACAGGGGACGAGCAGTACGTC. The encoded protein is CASSLGTGDEQYV.

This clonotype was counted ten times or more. CDR3 amino acids: CASKNRDQPQHF. The CDR3 DNA follows: TGTGCCAGTAAGAACAGAGATCAGCCCCAGCATTTT. The chain uses TRBV19 and TRBJ1-5; D gene unclear. Germline lookup yields CDR1 LNHDA and CDR2 SQIVND (reference sequence). The V end lost 7 bases, the J end lost 5 bases, and 9 bases lay between the germline ends. This CDR3 is 12 amino acids long.

This CDR3 reads CASRTTSGGYNEQFF. The CDR3 nucleotides read TGTGCCAGCAGGACGACTAGCGGGGGTTACAATGAGCAGTTCTTC. This chain joins TRBV7-2 and TRBJ2-1, with TRBD2 identical over 12 bases. J was trimmed by 4 bases and V by 6 bases; bases with no gene match: 4. Germline V gene sequence: CDR1 SGHTA, CDR2 FQGNSA. CDR3 length equals 15 residues.

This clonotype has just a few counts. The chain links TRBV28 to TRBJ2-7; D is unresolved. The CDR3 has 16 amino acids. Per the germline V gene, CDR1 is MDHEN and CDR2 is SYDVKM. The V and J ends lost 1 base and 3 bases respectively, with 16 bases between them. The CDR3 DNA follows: TGTGCCAGCAGTTTATCCCGGTGGCGGTCGGACTACGAGCAGTACTTC. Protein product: CASSLSRWRSDYEQYF. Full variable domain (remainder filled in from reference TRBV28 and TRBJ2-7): DVKVTQSSRYLVKRTGEKVFLECVQDMDHENMFWYRQDPGLGLRLIYFSYDVKMKEKGDIPEGYSVSREKKERFSLILESASTNQTSMYLCASSLSRWRSDYEQYFGPGTRLTVT.